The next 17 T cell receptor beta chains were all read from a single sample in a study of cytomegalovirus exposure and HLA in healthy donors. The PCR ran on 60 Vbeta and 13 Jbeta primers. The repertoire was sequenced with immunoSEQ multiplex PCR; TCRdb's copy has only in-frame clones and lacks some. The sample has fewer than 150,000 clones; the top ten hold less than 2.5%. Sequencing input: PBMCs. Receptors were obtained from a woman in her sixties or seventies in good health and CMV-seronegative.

Here the CDR3 reads CASSYGQGVTDTQYF. In DNA form, the CDR3 reads TGCGCCAGCAGCTATGGACAGGGGGTCACAGATACGCAGTATTTT. V gene TRBV5-1 combines with J gene TRBJ2-3; TRBD1 matches 10 bases. The germline V gene encodes CDR1 SGHRS and CDR2 YFSETQ. The CDR3 length is 15 residues. J was trimmed by 2 bases and V by 3 bases; bases with no gene match: 3.

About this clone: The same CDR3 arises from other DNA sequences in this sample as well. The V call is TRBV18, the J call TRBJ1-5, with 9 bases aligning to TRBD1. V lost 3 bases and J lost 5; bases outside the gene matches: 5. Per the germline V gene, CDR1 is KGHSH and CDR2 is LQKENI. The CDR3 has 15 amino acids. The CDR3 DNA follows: TGTGCCAGCTCACCGACAGGGGGTATGGATCAGCCCCAGCATTTT. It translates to CASSPTGGMDQPQHF.

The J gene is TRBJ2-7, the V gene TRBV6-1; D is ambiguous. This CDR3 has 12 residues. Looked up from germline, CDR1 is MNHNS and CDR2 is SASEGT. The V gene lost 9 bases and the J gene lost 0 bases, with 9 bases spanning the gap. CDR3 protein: CASERSSYEQYF. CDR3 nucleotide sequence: TGTGCCAGTGAGAGGAGCTCCTACGAGCAGTACTTC.

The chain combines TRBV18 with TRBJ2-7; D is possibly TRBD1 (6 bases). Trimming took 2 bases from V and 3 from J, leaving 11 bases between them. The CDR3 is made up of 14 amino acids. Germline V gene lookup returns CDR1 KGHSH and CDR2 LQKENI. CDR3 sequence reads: CASSPTGTIYEQYF. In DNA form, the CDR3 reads TGTGCCAGCTCACCAACCGGGACAATCTACGAGCAGTACTTC.

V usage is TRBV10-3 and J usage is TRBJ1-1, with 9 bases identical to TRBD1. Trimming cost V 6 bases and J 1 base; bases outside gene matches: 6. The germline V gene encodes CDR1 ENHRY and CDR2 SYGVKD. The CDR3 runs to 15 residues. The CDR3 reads CAISGQGQGNTEAFF. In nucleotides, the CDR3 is TGTGCCATCAGCGGACAGGGGCAAGGGAACACTGAAGCTTTCTTT.

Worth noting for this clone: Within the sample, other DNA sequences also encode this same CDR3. The CDR3 DNA sequence: TGTGCCAGCAGTGACTCAGGGGACTATGGCTACACCTTC. Protein sequence: CASSDSGDYGYTF. The chain uses TRBV28 and TRBJ1-2, with D possibly TRBD1 on 6 matching bases. Trimming took 5 bases from V and 3 from J, leaving 10 bases between them. Germline V gene lookup returns CDR1 MDHEN and CDR2 SYDVKM. CDR3 length equals 13 residues.

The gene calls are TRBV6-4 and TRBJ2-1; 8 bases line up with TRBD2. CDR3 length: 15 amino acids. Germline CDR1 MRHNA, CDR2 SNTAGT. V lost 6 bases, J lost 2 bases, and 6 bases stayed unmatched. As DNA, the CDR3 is TGTGCCAGCAGCGGAAGCGGGAGCGCCTACAATGAGCAGTTCTTC. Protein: CASSGSGSAYNEQFF.

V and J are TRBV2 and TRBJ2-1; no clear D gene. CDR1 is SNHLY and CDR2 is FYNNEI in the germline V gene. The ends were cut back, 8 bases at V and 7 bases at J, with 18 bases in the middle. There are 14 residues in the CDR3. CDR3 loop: CASVATRSMNEQFF. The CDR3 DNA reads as TGTGCCAGCGTGGCGACAAGGTCCATGAATGAGCAGTTCTTC.

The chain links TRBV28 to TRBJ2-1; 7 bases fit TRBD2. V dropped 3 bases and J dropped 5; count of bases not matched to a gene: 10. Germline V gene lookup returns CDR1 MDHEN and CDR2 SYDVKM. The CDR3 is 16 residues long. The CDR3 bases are TGTGCCAGCAGTTTGTCGGGGGGTTTTTCCCACAATGAGCAGTTCTTC. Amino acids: CASSLSGGFSHNEQFF.

The CDR3 here is CASSLDTGYNQPQHF. Written as DNA, the CDR3 is TGTGCCAGCAGCTTAGACACAGGGTACAATCAGCCCCAGCATTTT. This chain connects TRBV7-9 to TRBJ1-5, with a weak D call TRBD1 (6 bases). Between the trimmed V and J ends, which lost 1 base and 3 bases, there was a span of 10 bases. Germline loops: CDR1 SEHNR, CDR2 FQNEAQ (reference sequence). The CDR3 runs to 15 residues. The complete variable domain, with remaining parts taken from reference TRBV7-9 and TRBJ1-5, reads DTGVSQNPRHKITKRGQNVTFRCDPISEHNRLYWYRQTLGQGPEFLTYFQNEAQLEKSRLLSDRFSAERPKGSFSTLEIQRTEQGDSAMYLCASSLDTGYNQPQHFGDGTRLSIL.

CDR3 coding DNA: TGCAGCGTTACGGGGTCAGAGACCCAGTACTTC. It is translated as CSVTGSETQYF. The chain recombines TRBV29-1 with TRBJ2-5, with a weak D call TRBD2 (5 bases). Trimming stripped 5 bases from V and 4 bases from J, with 8 bases between. Germline lookup yields CDR1 SQVTM and CDR2 ANQGSEA. This CDR3 contains 11 residues.

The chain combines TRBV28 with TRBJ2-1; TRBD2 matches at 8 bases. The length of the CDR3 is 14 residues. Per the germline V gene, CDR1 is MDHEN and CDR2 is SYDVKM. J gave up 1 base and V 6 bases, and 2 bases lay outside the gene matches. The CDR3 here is CASRLADSYNEQFF. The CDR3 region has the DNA TGTGCCAGCAGACTAGCGGATTCCTACAATGAGCAGTTCTTC. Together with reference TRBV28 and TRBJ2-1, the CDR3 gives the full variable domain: DVKVTQSSRYLVKRTGEKVFLECVQDMDHENMFWYRQDPGLGLRLIYFSYDVKMKEKGDIPEGYSVSREKKERFSLILESASTNQTSMYLCASRLADSYNEQFFGPGTRLTVL.

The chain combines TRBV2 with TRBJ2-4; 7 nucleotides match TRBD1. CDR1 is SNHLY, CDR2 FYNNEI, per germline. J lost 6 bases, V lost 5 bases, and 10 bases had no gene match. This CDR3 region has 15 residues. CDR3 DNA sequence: TGTGCCAGCAGTAGATTACAGGGGCGAACAAACATTCAGTACTTC. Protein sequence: CASSRLQGRTNIQYF.

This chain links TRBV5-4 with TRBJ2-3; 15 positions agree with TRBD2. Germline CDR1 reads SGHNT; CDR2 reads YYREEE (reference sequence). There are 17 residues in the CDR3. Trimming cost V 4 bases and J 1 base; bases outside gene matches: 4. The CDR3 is CASSDGTSGRRTDTQYF. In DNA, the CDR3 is TGTGCCAGCAGCGACGGGACTAGCGGGAGGCGCACAGATACGCAGTATTTT.

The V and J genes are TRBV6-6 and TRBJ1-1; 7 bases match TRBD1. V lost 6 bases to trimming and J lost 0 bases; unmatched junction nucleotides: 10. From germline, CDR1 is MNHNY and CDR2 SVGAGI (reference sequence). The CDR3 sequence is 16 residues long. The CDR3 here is CASRSHRGGMNTEAFF. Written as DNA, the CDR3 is TGTGCCAGCAGAAGCCACAGGGGCGGGATGAACACTGAAGCTTTCTTT.

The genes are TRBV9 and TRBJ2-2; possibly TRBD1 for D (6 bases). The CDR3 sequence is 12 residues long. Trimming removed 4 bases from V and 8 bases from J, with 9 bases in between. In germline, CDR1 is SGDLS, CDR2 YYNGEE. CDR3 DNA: TGTGCCAGCAGCCAAACAGGGGGGGAGCTGTTTTTT. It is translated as CASSQTGGELFF.

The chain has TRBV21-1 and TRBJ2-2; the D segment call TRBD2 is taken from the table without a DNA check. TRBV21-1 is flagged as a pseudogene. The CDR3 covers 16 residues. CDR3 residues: CASSKPADQNTGELFF. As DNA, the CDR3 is TGTGCCAGCAGCAAGCCAGCGGACCAGAACACCGGGGAGCTGTTTTTT.